This entry lists 32 T cell receptor beta chains sequenced from one sample in a study of blood T cell repertoires in COVID-19. Assay: immunoSEQ multiplex PCR; the TCRdb copy retains only in-frame clones and omits some. This table has about 50,000 clones, roughly 82% appearing once. Sequencing used peripheral blood. These receptors all stem from a woman aged 60-75 years with acute or convalescent COVID-19.

The chain combines TRBV21-1 with TRBJ1-2. TRBV21-1 is marked as a pseudogene. The CDR3 spans 15 residues. The DNA for the CDR3 is TGTGCCAGCAGCACAGAACGGGGGGCGGGCTATGGCTACACCTTC. Amino acids: CASSTERGAGYGYTF.

As DNA, the CDR3 is TGTGCCAGCAGCCCGGGACAGGGGAACACTGAAGCTTTCTTT. This gives the protein CASSPGQGNTEAFF. The rearrangement joins TRBV5-4 to TRBJ1-1; 9 bases line up with TRBD1. This CDR3 region has 14 residues. Trimming took 4 bases from V and 1 from J; bases not matched to a gene: 2. The germline V gene encodes CDR1 SGHNT and CDR2 YYREEE (reference sequence).

The V call is TRBV6-1, the J call TRBJ2-6; a possible D gene is TRBD1 (6 bases). The CDR3 sequence is 16 residues long. Trimming left V 4 bases short and J 2 bases short, with 12 bases between. The germline V gene has CDR1 MNHNS and CDR2 SASEGT. CDR3 sequence: CASSGQRQAGANVLTF. The CDR3 DNA is TGTGCCAGCAGTGGGCAACGACAGGCTGGGGCCAACGTCCTGACTTTC.

This clone was counted a few times. The rearrangement joins TRBV5-1 to TRBJ2-5, with 11 nucleotides matching TRBD1. V dropped 3 bases and J dropped 5; count of bases not matched to a gene: 3. The CDR3 is 14 amino acids. Germline V gene data show CDR1 as SGHRS and CDR2 as YFSETQ. The CDR3 DNA sequence: TGCGCCAGCAGCTGGAGGGACAGGGGGGAGACCCAGTACTTC. Translated, it gives CASSWRDRGETQYF.

The genes are TRBV6-5 and TRBJ2-2; 8 nucleotides align to TRBD2. Trimming removed 3 bases from V and 8 bases from J; junction bases left unmatched: 11. Germline CDR1 and CDR2: MNHEY and SVGAGI. The CDR3 is made up of 16 amino acids. CDR3 in DNA: TGTGCCAGCAGTTATACGAGCGGGGGAGGGAGAGGGGAGCTGTTTTTT. It yields the protein CASSYTSGGGRGELFF.

This chain links TRBV11-1 with TRBJ2-7, with D unclear. Germline-derived CDR1 and CDR2 are SGHAT and FQDESV (reference sequence). CDR3 length: 15 residues. Trimming stripped 1 base from V and 0 bases from J, with 10 bases between. Here the CDR3 reads CASSLEALRSYEQYF. CDR3 in DNA: TGTGCCAGCAGCTTAGAAGCCCTTCGCTCCTACGAGCAGTACTTC.

This chain uses TRBV19 with TRBJ1-3; perhaps TRBD1 as D (6 bases). The CDR3 is 16 residues long. V gave up 5 bases and J gave up 4 bases, with 18 bases separating them. Germline V gene data show CDR1 as LNHDA and CDR2 as SQIVND (reference sequence). The CDR3 DNA sequence: TGTGCCAGTAGTCTCGAAAAACGGACAGACGGAAACACCATATATTTT. As protein: CASSLEKRTDGNTIYF.

This clone showed up just a few times. The rearrangement joins TRBV2 to TRBJ2-2; D not resolved. There are 14 residues in the CDR3. Germline-derived CDR1 and CDR2 are SNHLY and FYNNEI. With 2 bases removed from V and 1 base from J, the gap between germline ends came to 5 bases. In nucleotides, the CDR3 is TGTGCCAGCAGTGAAAGACAGAACACCGGGGAGCTGTTTTTT. Translated, it gives CASSERQNTGELFF. The full variable domain, completed using reference TRBV2 and TRBJ2-2, is EPEVTQTPSHQVTQMGQEVILRCVPISNHLYFYWYRQILGQKVEFLVSFYNNEISEKSEIFDDQFSVERPDGSNFTLKIRSTKLEDSAMYFCASSERQNTGELFFGEGSRLTVL.

V usage is TRBV7-2 and J usage is TRBJ2-2; TRBD1 is a possible D gene (5 bases). Germline lookup yields CDR1 SGHTA and CDR2 FQGNSA. V dropped 3 bases and J dropped 3 bases, with 11 bases sitting between them. The CDR3 has 15 amino acids. CDR3 sequence (DNA): TGTGCCAGCAGCTTTAAGGGGCGAGACACCGGGGAGCTGTTTTTT. Protein sequence: CASSFKGRDTGELFF. Drawing the rest from reference TRBV7-2 and TRBJ2-2, the complete variable domain is GAGVSQSPSNKVTEKGKDVELRCDPISGHTALYWYRQSLGQGLEFLIYFQGNSAPDKSGLPSDRFSAERTGGSVSTLTIQRTQQEDSAVYLCASSFKGRDTGELFFGEGSRLTVL.

Relative to its sample, this clone is medium-sized. V usage is TRBV9 and J usage is TRBJ2-7; possible D gene TRBD1, 6 bases. V lost 4 bases, J lost 5 bases, and 28 bases lay in between. The CDR3 is 18 amino acids. Germline V lookup: CDR1 SGDLS, CDR2 YYNGEE. The CDR3, as DNA: TGTGCCAGCAGCCCTCCCATAACGAGGGGGACGATCCAAGACGAGCAGTACTTC. As protein: CASSPPITRGTIQDEQYF.

J is TRBJ1-1 and V is TRBV4-2, with TRBD1 identical over 9 bases. The CDR3 is made up of 17 amino acids. Looked up from germline, CDR1 is LGHNA and CDR2 is YNFKEQ. V shed 3 bases and J 6 bases; nucleotides not matched to a gene: 14. The CDR3 bases are TGTGCCAGCAGCCAGGAGACGACCGGGACAGGGAAATCTGAAGCTTTCTTT. Translating it yields CASSQETTGTGKSEAFF.

The chain couples TRBV7-8 to TRBJ1-3; 7 nucleotides align to TRBD1. CDR1 is SGHVS and CDR2 is FQNEAQ in the germline V gene. Unmatched junction bases numbered 13, after V lost 3 bases and J lost 2 bases. This CDR3 is built from 18 residues. The CDR3 sequence: CASSFQALSRGAGNTIYF. CDR3 in DNA: TGTGCCAGCAGCTTTCAGGCCCTCTCCAGGGGGGCTGGAAACACCATATATTTT.

J is TRBJ1-5 and V is TRBV2; the match to TRBD1 covers 7 bases. The CDR3 has 17 amino acids. The V and J ends lost 6 bases and 0 bases, in that order; junction bases with no gene match: 11. Germline lookup yields CDR1 SNHLY and CDR2 FYNNEI. CDR3 loop: CASRTGTEDLSNQPQHF. CDR3 nucleotide sequence: TGTGCCAGCAGGACCGGGACAGAAGACCTTAGCAATCAGCCCCAGCATTTT. Filled out from reference TRBV2 and TRBJ1-5, the complete variable domain reads EPEVTQTPSHQVTQMGQEVILRCVPISNHLYFYWYRQILGQKVEFLVSFYNNEISEKSEIFDDQFSVERPDGSNFTLKIRSTKLEDSAMYFCASRTGTEDLSNQPQHFGDGTRLSIL.

The rearrangement links TRBV11-3 to TRBJ2-3; 7 nucleotides match TRBD1. V shed 4 bases, J shed 6 bases, and the junction held 10 bases outside the gene matches. Per the germline V gene, CDR1 is SGHNT and CDR2 is YENEEA. The CDR3 covers 15 residues. The CDR3 region has the DNA TGTGCCAGCAGCTCCACGGGACAGTTGTGGGATACGCAGTATTTT. Protein sequence: CASSSTGQLWDTQYF. The full variable domain, rest sourced from reference TRBV11-3 and TRBJ2-3, is EAGVVQSPRYKIIEKKQPVAFWCNPISGHNTLYWYLQNLGQGPELLIRYENEEAVDDSQLPKDRFSAERLKGVDSTLKIQPAELGDSAVYLCASSSTGQLWDTQYFGPGTRLTVL.

V is TRBV20-1 and J is TRBJ1-1, with D uncertain. CDR1 is DFQATT and CDR2 is SNEGSKA in the germline V gene (reference sequence). CDR3 length equals 11 residues. Between the trimmed V and J ends, which lost 2 bases and 4 bases, there was a span of 5 bases. The CDR3 loop reads CSARRVTEAFF. The CDR3 nucleotides are TGCAGTGCTAGAAGAGTCACTGAAGCTTTCTTT.

The chain has TRBV27 and TRBJ1-2; the D is unclear. The CDR3 totals 15 residues. Trimming took off 3 bases at V and 0 bases at J, with 11 bases between the two ends. Germline V gene lookup returns CDR1 MNHEY and CDR2 SMNVEV (reference sequence). CDR3 sequence reads: CASSLDKLANYGYTF. The CDR3 bases are TGTGCCAGCAGTTTGGATAAGCTAGCTAACTATGGCTACACCTTC.

The chain links TRBV7-2 to TRBJ2-7, with 8 bases identical to TRBD2. The germline V gene has CDR1 SGHTA and CDR2 FQGNSA. With V trimmed by 6 bases and J by 3 bases, 7 bases remained unmatched. CDR3 length: 14 residues. This CDR3 is CASSPGLAFYEQYF. The CDR3 region has the DNA TGTGCCAGCAGTCCCGGACTAGCATTCTACGAGCAGTACTTC.

This sequence joins TRBV3-1 (or the pseudogene TRBV3-2) and TRBJ1-5; possibly TRBD1 for D (5 bases). V shed 4 bases and J shed 2 bases, with 12 bases lying between them. There are 15 residues in the CDR3. CDR1 LGHDT and CDR2 YNNKEL come from the germline V gene (reference sequence). The CDR3 here is CASSPRAGGNQPQHF. The CDR3 region has the DNA TGTGCCAGCAGCCCCCGGGCGGGGGGCAATCAGCCCCAGCATTTT.

This clone was seen once. The chain joins TRBV7-3 to TRBJ2-2, with D perhaps TRBD2 (6 bases). The CDR3 extends over 13 amino acids. Trimming shortened V by 5 bases and J by 6 bases, and 10 bases separated the two germline ends. Germline CDR1 SGHTA, CDR2 FQGTGA. The CDR3 loop reads CASSPSGAGELFF. The CDR3 nucleotides read TGTGCCAGCAGCCCGTCGGGGGCCGGGGAGCTGTTTTTT.

The chain is built from TRBV28 and TRBJ2-5; 9 positions match TRBD2. The J segment lost 7 bases and the V segment lost 3 bases, leaving 3 bases of the junction unmatched. In germline, CDR1 is MDHEN, CDR2 SYDVKM. CDR3 length equals 13 residues. CDR3 nucleotide sequence: TGTGCCAGCAGTTTGCGGGAGGGGGGGACCCAGTACTTC. Translated: CASSLREGGTQYF.

The chain combines TRBV11-3 with TRBJ2-2; TRBD2 agrees at 8 bases. Germline loops: CDR1 SGHNT, CDR2 YENEEA. This CDR3 has 17 amino acids. V dropped 1 base and J dropped 1; count of bases not matched to a gene: 5. The CDR3 DNA follows: TGTGCCAGCAGCTTAGGAAGGACTAGCCTGAACACCGGGGAGCTGTTTTTT. Translated: CASSLGRTSLNTGELFF.

The chain is built from TRBV2 and TRBJ2-5, with TRBD2 matching 15 bases. The germline V gene encodes CDR1 SNHLY and CDR2 FYNNEI. V dropped 6 bases and J dropped 1; count of bases not matched to a gene: 0. This CDR3 is built from 15 residues. DNA of the CDR3: TGTGCCAGCAGGGGACTAGCGGGGGGCCAAGAGACCCAGTACTTC. It codes for CASRGLAGGQETQYF.

The rearrangement uses TRBV6-4 and TRBJ2-7; no reliable D call. V lost 0 bases and J lost 3, with 9 bases in between. CDR3 size: 14 residues. Germline V lookup: CDR1 MRHNA, CDR2 SNTAGT. Written as DNA, the CDR3 is TGTGCCAGCAGTGACTCGAGTGGAGTCTACGAGCAGTACTTC. This sequence encodes CASSDSSGVYEQYF.

J is TRBJ1-3 and V is TRBV19, with TRBD1 as a possible D gene (6 bases). CDR1 LNHDA and CDR2 SQIVND come from the germline V gene (reference sequence). V lost 4 bases, J lost 0 bases, and 10 bases lay in between. The CDR3 has 15 residues. This chain's CDR3 is CASSTDRYSGNTIYF. The DNA of the CDR3 is TGTGCCAGTAGTACCGACAGGTACTCTGGAAACACCATATATTTT. The full variable domain, in which reference TRBV19 and TRBJ1-3 provide the parts outside the CDR3, is DGGITQSPKYLFRKEGQNVTLSCEQNLNHDAMYWYRQDPGQGLRLIYYSQIVNDFQKGDIAEGYSVSREKKESFPLTVTSAQKNPTAFYLCASSTDRYSGNTIYFGEGSWLTVV.

The gene calls are TRBV7-2 and TRBJ1-1; D might be TRBD1 (5 bases). Between the trimmed V and J ends, which lost 10 bases and 6 bases, there was a span of 12 bases. The CDR3 contains 11 residues. Germline CDR1 SGHTA, CDR2 FQGNSA. DNA of the CDR3: TGTGCCACCGAGACAGTCTCTGAAGCTTTCTTT. It is translated as CATETVSEAFF. Using reference TRBV7-2 and TRBJ1-1 for the parts outside the CDR3, the full variable domain is GAGVSQSPSNKVTEKGKDVELRCDPISGHTALYWYRQSLGQGLEFLIYFQGNSAPDKSGLPSDRFSAERTGGSVSTLTIQRTQQEDSAVYLCATETVSEAFFGQGTRLTVV.

The chain joins TRBV18 to TRBJ1-1; TRBD1 matches 8 bases. The junction had 2 bases not matched to a gene; V was cut back by 2 bases and J by 0 bases. Germline loops: CDR1 KGHSH, CDR2 LQKENI. This CDR3 region has 15 residues. CDR3 protein: CASSPRTGMNTEAFF. The CDR3 DNA follows: TGTGCCAGCTCACCAAGGACAGGGATGAACACTGAAGCTTTCTTT.

This clone was picked up one time. The chain carries TRBV6-1 and TRBJ2-3; 9 bases line up with TRBD1. V lost 2 bases and J lost 2; bases outside the gene matches: 5. CDR3 length: 16 amino acids. Germline-derived CDR1 and CDR2 are MNHNS and SASEGT. CDR3 DNA sequence: TGTGCCAGCAGTGAACAGGGACAGGGATACACAGATACGCAGTATTTT. Its translation: CASSEQGQGYTDTQYF.

The chain joins TRBV19 to TRBJ2-1; 9 bases fit TRBD2. The V and J ends lost 10 bases and 6 bases, in that order; junction bases with no gene match: 10. This CDR3 is built from 14 residues. CDR1 LNHDA and CDR2 SQIVND come from the germline V gene (reference sequence). The CDR3 loop is CATNPRGGPNEQFF. CDR3 sequence (DNA): TGTGCCACCAACCCGCGGGGGGGCCCCAATGAGCAGTTCTTC.

The chain combines TRBV2 with TRBJ1-1; possibly TRBD1 for D (5 bases). Deletions cut 6 bases from V and 2 bases from J, with 7 bases between. The CDR3 totals 12 residues. Germline assignment: CDR1 SNHLY and CDR2 FYNNEI. In nucleotides, the CDR3 is TGTGCCAGCAGCGGACAAAACACTGAAGCTTTCTTT. Translating it yields CASSGQNTEAFF.

This clone was recorded once. The rearrangement joins TRBV20-1 to TRBJ2-7, with D possibly being TRBD1 (5 bases). V lost 3 bases and J 0 bases, leaving 15 bases between the germline ends. Germline CDR1 and CDR2: DFQATT and SNEGSKA (reference sequence). The CDR3 loop spans 15 amino acids. The CDR3 is CSASGASTDSYEQYF. Here the CDR3 DNA reads TGCAGTGCTAGTGGGGCTTCGACAGACTCCTACGAGCAGTACTTC.

This clone has more than one count but fewer than ten. The V and J genes are TRBV6-5 and TRBJ2-5, with TRBD1 matching over 7 bases. Germline V CDR1 and CDR2: MNHEY, SVGAGI. This CDR3 region has 15 residues. Losses at the gene ends were 7 bases for V and 5 bases for J; bases not matched to a gene: 13. The CDR3 is CASMRLPGGTETQYF. The CDR3 coding sequence is TGTGCCAGCATGAGACTCCCAGGGGGTACGGAGACCCAGTACTTC.

The V call is TRBV15, the J call TRBJ2-2; 8 positions match TRBD2. Germline trimming cut 3 bases from V and 5 bases from J; bases unmatched to any gene: 11. Germline V gene sequence: CDR1 LNHNV, CDR2 YYDKDF (reference sequence). This CDR3 spans 17 amino acids. The CDR3: CATSRGSGGWGTGELFF. The CDR3 DNA sequence: TGTGCCACCAGCAGGGGGAGCGGGGGCTGGGGGACCGGGGAGCTGTTTTTT.